These T cell receptor beta chains were read from a single sample in a study of Tregs in tolerant kidney transplant recipients. Clones were read by immunoSEQ multiplex PCR, and TCRdb kept only the in-frame ones, dropping some. The data contain 90,000 or so clones, roughly 92% of them singletons. Sample: CD8+ T cells from blood. The source of these receptors is a human donor in good health. The CDR3 runs from the conserved cysteine through the conserved F or W. A D gene is named only where the DNA matches it firmly. Only part of the rows carry a size: once, few, many, or a class if the clone is expanded.

J gene | clone size | D gene | V gene | CDR3 DNA | CDR3 protein
TRBJ2-1 | few | TRBD2 | TRBV6-1 | TGTGCCAGCGCTCCACTAGCGGGAGAGTCCAATGAGCAGTTCTTC | CASAPLAGESNEQFF
TRBJ1-1 | NA | TRBD1 | TRBV7-9 | TGTGCCAGCAGCGGAAGGGACAGGGCGAACACTGAAGCTTTCTTT | CASSGRDRANTEAFF
TRBJ2-1 | NA | TRBD2 | TRBV4-2 | TGTGCCAGCAGCCAAGATTTACCTAGCGGGAGTTCCTACAATGAGCAGTTCTTC | CASSQDLPSGSSYNEQFF
TRBJ2-7 | NA | NA | TRBV20-1 | TGCAGTGCTAGAGCGGAGCAGTACTTC | CSARAEQYF
TRBJ2-3 | NA | NA | TRBV9 | TGTGCCAGCAGCGTCGGGGGCCAAGGTACGCAGTATTTT | CASSVGGQGTQYF
TRBJ1-3 | NA | NA | TRBV10-3 | TGTGCCATCCTGGACGTCCTTCGAAACACCATATATTTT | CAILDVLRNTIYF
TRBJ1-2 | few | NA | TRBV27 | TGTGCCAGCAGTTCCGTAAGATTCTATGGCTACACCTTC | CASSSVRFYGYTF
TRBJ1-2 | few | TRBD1 | TRBV4-1 | TGCGCCAGCAGCCGCTTCCCGGGACAGTCCGGCTACACCTTC | CASSRFPGQSGYTF
TRBJ2-7 | NA | TRBD1 | TRBV9 | TGTGCCAGCAGCGTTGGACAGGGTGTCTCCTACGAGCAGTACTTC | CASSVGQGVSYEQYF
TRBJ2-1 | NA | TRBD2 | TRBV6-4 | TGTGCCAGCAGTGACTCGAGCGGGAGTGGCAATGAGCAGTTCTTC | CASSDSSGSGNEQFF
TRBJ2-5 | NA | TRBD2 | TRBV5-4 | TGTGCCAGCAGCCCGGGACTAGCGGGCAGTTGGGAAGAGACCCAGTACTTC | CASSPGLAGSWEETQYF
TRBJ2-1 | NA | NA | TRBV14 | TGTGCCAGCAGCCAGGGCGGTTCCTACAATGAGCAGTTCTTC | CASSQGGSYNEQFF
TRBJ2-1 | NA | NA | TRBV15 | TGTGCCACCAGCCGCACCCGGGACTCTTCCTACAATGAGCAGTTCTTC | CATSRTRDSSYNEQFF
TRBJ2-5 | NA | TRBD1 | TRBV5-4 | TGTGCCAGCAGCCTAAGGGACAGCCAAGAGACCCAGTACTTC | CASSLRDSQETQYF
TRBJ2-1 | NA | TRBD2 | TRBV5-6 | TGTGCCAGCAGCGTAGCGGGAGGAGCGGGAAATGAGCAGTTCTTC | CASSVAGGAGNEQFF
TRBJ2-7 | once | TRBD2 | TRBV11-2 | TGTGCCAGCAGCTTAGGGGGAGGGCCTACGCACGAGCAGTACTTC | CASSLGGGPTHEQYF
TRBJ2-2 | NA | TRBD2 | TRBV11-1 | TGTGCCAGCAGCTTAGCGGGACTAGCGGTCACCGGGGAGCTGTTTTTT | CASSLAGLAVTGELFF
TRBJ2-7 | NA | NA | TRBV5-8 | TGTGCCAGCAGCTGGATGACGGACTCCTACGAGCAGTACTTC | CASSWMTDSYEQYF
TRBJ2-1 | NA | NA | TRBV5-4 | TGTGCCAGCAGCACGCTCGGATACAATGAGCAGTTCTTC | CASSTLGYNEQFF
TRBJ2-5 | NA | NA | TRBV16 | TGTGCCAGCAGCCAAAAGGGGCAGCACCAAAGGGAGACCCAGTACTTC | CASSQKGQHQRETQYF
TRBJ2-5 | NA | NA | TRBV5-4 | TGTGCCAGCAGCCACTCCGGAGAGACCCAGTACTTC | CASSHSGETQYF
TRBJ1-1 | NA | NA | TRBV6-5 | TGTGCCAGCAGTTACTCTTTCGTCAACACTGAAGCTTTCTTT | CASSYSFVNTEAFF
TRBJ1-4 | NA | NA | TRBV7-9 | TGTGCCAGCAGCTTCGCAGGGGACGGTTGGGGAAATGAAAAACTGTTTTTT | CASSFAGDGWGNEKLFF
TRBJ1-4 | NA | NA | TRBV7-9 | TGTGCCAGCACGGGCACATCTAATGAAAAACTGTTTTTT | CASTGTSNEKLFF
TRBJ2-7 | once | NA | TRBV4-1 | TGCGCCAGCAGCCAAAGGGGGGGGACCTACGAGCAGTACTTC | CASSQRGGTYEQYF